These T cell receptor beta chains were read from a single sample in a study of shared clonotypes between healthy human individuals. Profiled with immunoSEQ multiplex PCR; TCRdb holds only in-frame clones, not every one. This sample carries about 1 million clones, more than 60% of them seen once, and the ten largest clones take approximately 1.5%. Sequenced sample: memory CD4+ T cells sorted from blood. The receptors were sampled from a man between 18 and 29 years old in good health. The CDR3 runs from the conserved cysteine through the conserved F or W. Fields, in order: V gene, CDR3 length, clone size, J gene, D gene, CDR3 DNA, CDR3 protein. D genes are given only for firm matches. Rows may omit the clone size; those that give it use once, few, many or a size class.

v_call: TRBV6-6
cdr3_length: 15
clone_size: NA
j_call: TRBJ2-1
d_call: NA
cdr3_nt: TGTGCCAGCAGTGGACCTGAGGAAGGTAGCAATGAGCAGTTCTTC
cdr3_aa: CASSGPEEGSNEQFF

v_call: TRBV21-1
cdr3_length: 9
clone_size: NA
j_call: TRBJ2-1
d_call: NA
cdr3_nt: TGTGCCAGCGACAATGAGCAGTTCTTC
cdr3_aa: CASDNEQFF

v_call: TRBV11-2
cdr3_length: 13
clone_size: NA
j_call: TRBJ2-2
d_call: TRBD1
cdr3_nt: TGTGCCAGCAGGCCACAGGGGGCCGGGGAGCTGTTTTTT
cdr3_aa: CASRPQGAGELFF

v_call: TRBV9
cdr3_length: 18
clone_size: NA
j_call: TRBJ1-5
d_call: NA
cdr3_nt: TGTGCCAGCAGCGTAGTGCGGCTCAACGCACAGGGCCCTCAGCCCCAGCATTTT
cdr3_aa: CASSVVRLNAQGPQPQHF

v_call: TRBV7-8
cdr3_length: 15
clone_size: NA
j_call: TRBJ1-5
d_call: NA
cdr3_nt: TGTGCCAGCAGCTTATCAGTAGGGCAGGGTCAGCCCCAGCATTTT
cdr3_aa: CASSLSVGQGQPQHF

v_call: TRBV2
cdr3_length: 15
clone_size: NA
j_call: TRBJ2-3
d_call: NA
cdr3_nt: TGTGCCAGCAGTAGGGACATGAGGGCGGGAGATACGCAGTATTTT
cdr3_aa: CASSRDMRAGDTQYF

v_call: TRBV5-5
cdr3_length: 14
clone_size: NA
j_call: TRBJ1-5
d_call: NA
cdr3_nt: TGTGCCAGCAGCTTAGGAGTGAACAATCAGCCCCAGCATTTT
cdr3_aa: CASSLGVNNQPQHF

v_call: TRBV7-8
cdr3_length: 16
clone_size: NA
j_call: TRBJ2-4
d_call: NA
cdr3_nt: TGTGCCAGCAGCTTAAGGCAGGTAGCGACCGGAAACATTCAGTACTTC
cdr3_aa: CASSLRQVATGNIQYF

v_call: TRBV28
cdr3_length: 15
clone_size: NA
j_call: TRBJ1-5
d_call: TRBD1
cdr3_nt: TGTGCCAGCAGTTACAACAGGGGTGGCAATCAGCCCCAGCATTTT
cdr3_aa: CASSYNRGGNQPQHF

v_call: TRBV28
cdr3_length: 14
clone_size: NA
j_call: TRBJ2-7
d_call: NA
cdr3_nt: TGTGCCAGCAATTTCGGACTTAACTTGGGGGAGCAGTACTTC
cdr3_aa: CASNFGLNLGEQYF

v_call: TRBV4-1
cdr3_length: 18
clone_size: few
j_call: TRBJ2-6
d_call: TRBD2
cdr3_nt: TGCGCCAGCAGCCAAGTGGGAGAAGCGGGGGCTGGGGCCAACGTCCTGACTTTC
cdr3_aa: CASSQVGEAGAGANVLTF

v_call: TRBV4-3
cdr3_length: 19
clone_size: many
j_call: TRBJ2-1
d_call: TRBD2
cdr3_nt: TGCGCCAGCAGCCATGAGAATGGTCCCCTAGCGGGAGCGTACAATGAGCAGTTCTTC
cdr3_aa: CASSHENGPLAGAYNEQFF

v_call: TRBV11-2
cdr3_length: 13
clone_size: NA
j_call: TRBJ2-7
d_call: NA
cdr3_nt: TGTGCCAGCAGCCCCGCGCTCTCCTACGAGCAGTACTTC
cdr3_aa: CASSPALSYEQYF

v_call: TRBV2
cdr3_length: 15
clone_size: NA
j_call: TRBJ2-7
d_call: NA
cdr3_nt: TGTGCCAGCAGTGTAGAAAACGGGGGTCGGGGAGAGCAGTACTTC
cdr3_aa: CASSVENGGRGEQYF

v_call: TRBV5-1
cdr3_length: 12
clone_size: NA
j_call: TRBJ1-1
d_call: NA
cdr3_nt: TGCGCCAGCAGCTTGGATGTGAGCGCCGCTTTCTTT
cdr3_aa: CASSLDVSAAFF

v_call: TRBV28
cdr3_length: 15
clone_size: NA
j_call: TRBJ2-1
d_call: NA
cdr3_nt: TGTGCCAGCAGTTTACCGGGGGACTCCTACAATGAGCAGTTCTTC
cdr3_aa: CASSLPGDSYNEQFF

v_call: TRBV4-1
cdr3_length: 14
clone_size: NA
j_call: TRBJ1-4
d_call: NA
cdr3_nt: TGCGCCAGCAGCCAAGATCCAGGTTATGAAAAACTGTTTTTT
cdr3_aa: CASSQDPGYEKLFF

v_call: TRBV2
cdr3_length: 12
clone_size: NA
j_call: TRBJ1-6
d_call: TRBD1
cdr3_nt: TGTGCCAGCGTTGGACAGGGTTCAGCCCTCCACTTT
cdr3_aa: CASVGQGSALHF

v_call: TRBV10-2
cdr3_length: 13
clone_size: NA
j_call: TRBJ2-3
d_call: NA
cdr3_nt: TGCGCCAGCGTTTCGGCGGCCACAGATACGCAGTATTTT
cdr3_aa: CASVSAATDTQYF

v_call: TRBV5-1
cdr3_length: 12
clone_size: NA
j_call: TRBJ2-3
d_call: NA
cdr3_nt: TGCGCCAGCAGCTTTCCCCCAGATACGCAGTATTTT
cdr3_aa: CASSFPPDTQYF

v_call: TRBV4-1
cdr3_length: 17
clone_size: few
j_call: TRBJ1-6
d_call: NA
cdr3_nt: TGCGCCAGCAGCCAAGAGCGGGGGGCTTTAGGAGGATCACCCCTCCACTTT
cdr3_aa: CASSQERGALGGSPLHF

v_call: TRBV19
cdr3_length: 15
clone_size: NA
j_call: TRBJ1-3
d_call: NA
cdr3_nt: TGTGCCACTACTCCGGACCGGGCCTCTGGAAACACCATATATTTT
cdr3_aa: CATTPDRASGNTIYF

v_call: TRBV7-8
cdr3_length: 16
clone_size: NA
j_call: TRBJ2-2
d_call: NA
cdr3_nt: TGTGCCAGCAGTTTTACCCTCTTTCCTGGAACCGGGGAGCTGTTTTTT
cdr3_aa: CASSFTLFPGTGELFF

v_call: TRBV6-1
cdr3_length: 14
clone_size: NA
j_call: TRBJ1-2
d_call: NA
cdr3_nt: TGTGCCAGCAGCTCTAGTCGTCAGGCAGCCGGCTACACCTTC
cdr3_aa: CASSSSRQAAGYTF

v_call: TRBV10-1
cdr3_length: 15
clone_size: once
j_call: TRBJ2-7
d_call: TRBD2
cdr3_nt: TGCGCCAGCAGTGATTTTGGCGGGGGGTCGGGTGAGCAGTACTTC
cdr3_aa: CASSDFGGGSGEQYF

v_call: TRBV7-9
cdr3_length: 16
clone_size: NA
j_call: TRBJ2-1
d_call: NA
cdr3_nt: TGTGCCAGCGCCGAGAGACCAACCGGGGCGTACAATGAGCAGTTCTTC
cdr3_aa: CASAERPTGAYNEQFF

v_call: TRBV7-2
cdr3_length: 16
clone_size: NA
j_call: TRBJ2-1
d_call: NA
cdr3_nt: TGTGCCAGCAGCTTAGCTATCGGAACTTCCTACAATGAGCAGTTCTTC
cdr3_aa: CASSLAIGTSYNEQFF

v_call: TRBV18
cdr3_length: 13
clone_size: few
j_call: TRBJ1-2
d_call: TRBD1
cdr3_nt: TGTGCCAGCTCTCAGGACAGGGACTATGGCTACACCTTC
cdr3_aa: CASSQDRDYGYTF

v_call: TRBV6-6
cdr3_length: 13
clone_size: once
j_call: TRBJ1-2
d_call: NA
cdr3_nt: TGTGCCAGCAGTCCGCCCGGCGCCGGGGGCTACACCTTC
cdr3_aa: CASSPPGAGGYTF

v_call: TRBV6-1
cdr3_length: 13
clone_size: NA
j_call: TRBJ1-5
d_call: TRBD1
cdr3_nt: TGTGCCAGCCTGGGACAGTCAAATCAGCCCCAGCATTTT
cdr3_aa: CASLGQSNQPQHF

v_call: TRBV13
cdr3_length: 14
clone_size: NA
j_call: TRBJ1-1
d_call: NA
cdr3_nt: TGTGCCAGCAGCCCGAAGACAGTCTACACTGAAGCTTTCTTT
cdr3_aa: CASSPKTVYTEAFF

v_call: TRBV7-2
cdr3_length: 13
clone_size: NA
j_call: TRBJ1-5
d_call: NA
cdr3_nt: TGTGCCAGCAGCGGGAGGAGCAATCAGCCCCAGCATTTT
cdr3_aa: CASSGRSNQPQHF

v_call: TRBV19
cdr3_length: 16
clone_size: few
j_call: TRBJ1-2
d_call: TRBD1
cdr3_nt: TGTGCCAGTAGACCCGGGACAGGGGGTGCTAACTATGGCTACACCTTC
cdr3_aa: CASRPGTGGANYGYTF

v_call: TRBV6-6
cdr3_length: 16
clone_size: NA
j_call: TRBJ2-2
d_call: TRBD1
cdr3_nt: TGTGCCAGCAGTTCCTCCGGGACAGGGATGGTCGGGGAGCTGTTTTTT
cdr3_aa: CASSSSGTGMVGELFF

v_call: TRBV27
cdr3_length: 15
clone_size: NA
j_call: TRBJ2-2
d_call: TRBD2
cdr3_nt: TGTGCCAGCAGTCCGTGGACTAGCGAAACCGGGGAGCTGTTTTTT
cdr3_aa: CASSPWTSETGELFF

v_call: TRBV6-1
cdr3_length: 15
clone_size: NA
j_call: TRBJ2-7
d_call: TRBD1
cdr3_nt: TGTGCCAGCAGTGTACAGGGGGCATGGTCCTACGAGCAGTACTTC
cdr3_aa: CASSVQGAWSYEQYF

v_call: TRBV4-3
cdr3_length: 14
clone_size: many
j_call: TRBJ1-1
d_call: NA
cdr3_nt: TGCGCCAGCAGCCAACAGCTCATGAACACTGAAGCTTTCTTT
cdr3_aa: CASSQQLMNTEAFF

v_call: TRBV6-5
cdr3_length: 15
clone_size: NA
j_call: TRBJ1-3
d_call: NA
cdr3_nt: TGTGCCAGCAGTTACTCAGGGGCGGAGGGAAACACCATATATTTT
cdr3_aa: CASSYSGAEGNTIYF

v_call: TRBV29-1
cdr3_length: 11
clone_size: NA
j_call: TRBJ2-1
d_call: NA
cdr3_nt: TGCAGCGTCGACACCGTTAATGAGCAGTTCTTC
cdr3_aa: CSVDTVNEQFF

v_call: TRBV12-5
cdr3_length: 15
clone_size: NA
j_call: TRBJ2-3
d_call: TRBD1
cdr3_nt: TGTGCTAGTGGGGAATCACAGGGGGCTACAGATACGCAGTATTTT
cdr3_aa: CASGESQGATDTQYF

v_call: TRBV28
cdr3_length: 17
clone_size: NA
j_call: TRBJ1-2
d_call: NA
cdr3_nt: TGTGCCAGCAGTTTCCTGGACAGACTCCCCTCTCTCTATGGCTACACCTTC
cdr3_aa: CASSFLDRLPSLYGYTF